This T cell receptor (beta chain) was observed in a study of beta chain features in type 1 diabetes. Expressed TCRB transcripts were sequenced, since all the RNA that had been isolated was reverse transcribed. TCRdb's table, derived via immunoSEQ multiplex PCR, lists solely in-frame clones and lacks some. The top ten clones hold around 0.7% of a sample with 150,000 or so clones, about a tenth of them seen once. There are 13 residues in the CDR3. CDR1 is SQVTM and CDR2 is ANQGSEA in the germline V gene. The ends lost 6 bases at V and 7 bases at J; junction bases unmatched: 9. This clone was seen a few times.

This sequence was found in a man between 18 and 35 years old in good health. The V call is TRBV29-1, the J call TRBJ2-3; 8 bases fit TRBD2. Material for sequencing was central memory CD4+ T cells from blood. CDR3 loop: CSVGRGASNTQYF. CDR3 nucleotide sequence: TGCAGCGTAGGGCGGGGGGCCAGCAATACGCAGTATTTT.